This T cell receptor beta chain was found in a study of T cell clonotyping in hematopoietic cell transplantation. Study observations and caveats: Graft donor and pretransplant recipient Inverse Simpson Index values predicted broader posttransplant TCR diversity. Without cell sorting, CD4 versus CD8 contributions remain unresolved.

The CDR3 loop spans 16 amino acids. This table comes from immunoSEQ multiplex PCR, and its TCRdb copy is limited to in-frame clones, with some not included. The data hold about 12,000 clones, with about four fifths observed a single time. Points on this clone: Its target is not known.

Samples: about 28 days before transplant, then days 30, 100 and 180 after. The V and J genes are TRBV21-1 and TRBJ2-7; TRBD1, the table's D call, lacks a check against the DNA. TRBV21-1 is noted as a pseudogene. This specimen was PBMCs, taken 100 days after allogeneic stem cell transplant. The TCR originated in a female patient between 40 and 55 years old who had an allogeneic stem cell transplant from a related donor, so T cells may come from the graft donor. Some clones in this sample may be carry-over from other donors' samples. The CDR3 DNA is TGTGCCAGCAGCAGGGGACATCCTACCCGCCCCTACGAGCAGTACTTC. This sequence encodes CASSRGHPTRPYEQYF.